One sample yielded the 26 T cell receptor beta chains listed below, sequenced in a study of blood T cell repertoires in COVID-19. The repertoire was sequenced with immunoSEQ multiplex PCR; TCRdb's copy has only in-frame clones and lacks some. The table includes roughly 200,000 clones, more than 75% detected once. Input material: PBMCs or T cells enriched from blood (not recorded which). The receptor source for this set is a man in his forties with acute COVID-19.

In DNA, the CDR3 is TGTGCCAGCAAGGGACAGGGCCGGGACTATGGCTACACCTTC. The encoded protein is CASKGQGRDYGYTF. The chain links TRBV27 to TRBJ1-2, with 9 bases lining up with TRBD1. V lost 7 bases to trimming and J lost 3 bases; unmatched junction nucleotides: 6. The germline V gene has CDR1 MNHEY and CDR2 SMNVEV (reference sequence). The CDR3 contains 14 residues.

This clone was detected once. The gene calls are TRBV2 and TRBJ1-6; D is possibly TRBD1 (5 bases). This CDR3 contains 13 residues. Per the germline V gene, CDR1 is SNHLY and CDR2 is FYNNEI. Trimming removed 9 bases from V and 8 bases from J, with 14 bases in between. In DNA form, the CDR3 reads TGTGCCAGTTCGTTAGGGGTCTATTCACCCCTCCACTTT. This gives the protein CASSLGVYSPLHF.

The chain employs TRBV13 and TRBJ1-6; 12 nucleotides match TRBD1. This CDR3 region has 17 residues. V shed 0 bases, J shed 10 bases, and the junction held 7 bases outside the gene matches. From germline, CDR1 is PRHDT and CDR2 FYEKMQ (reference sequence). The CDR3 nucleotides are TGTGCCAGCAGCTTAGGGAGGGGGACAGGGGGCTTATCACCCCTCCACTTT. It specifies CASSLGRGTGGLSPLHF.

The V call is TRBV5-1, the J call TRBJ2-3; possibly TRBD2 for D (5 bases). V was clipped by 4 bases and J by 6 bases, with 15 bases between them. CDR3 length: 14 residues. Germline V gene data show CDR1 as SGHRS and CDR2 as YFSETQ. In nucleotides, the CDR3 is TGCGCCAGCAGCCTGGACGGACTTCAGGATACGCAGTATTTT. This gives the protein CASSLDGLQDTQYF.

This chain joins TRBV27 and TRBJ2-1, with D hard to call. The V end was cut by 5 bases, the J end by 0 bases, with 8 bases between. CDR3 length: 14 residues. Germline values: CDR1 MNHEY, CDR2 SMNVEV (reference sequence). Here the CDR3 reads CASSAVSSYNEQFF. The CDR3 DNA is TGTGCCAGCAGTGCCGTTAGCTCCTACAATGAGCAGTTCTTC.

The V call is TRBV24-1, the J call TRBJ2-2; D might be TRBD2 (5 bases). This CDR3 spans 13 amino acids. From germline, CDR1 is KGHDR and CDR2 SFDVKD. The V and J ends lost 10 bases and 1 base respectively, with 9 bases between them. The chain's CDR3 is CATSSGNTGELFF. The CDR3 region has the DNA TGTGCCACTTCCAGCGGGAACACCGGGGAGCTGTTTTTT.

The chain is built from TRBV27 and TRBJ1-6, with 10 bases lining up with TRBD1. Germline trimming cut 5 bases from V and 9 bases from J; bases unmatched to any gene: 19. From germline, CDR1 is MNHEY and CDR2 SMNVEV (reference sequence). The CDR3 extends over 19 amino acids. CDR3 sequence: CASSITGTGVRWEISPLHF. The CDR3 DNA reads TGTGCCAGCAGTATTACCGGGACAGGGGTTCGTTGGGAAATTTCACCCCTCCACTTT.

This sequence joins TRBV7-9 and TRBJ1-3, with TRBD1 as a possible D gene (5 bases). The CDR3 runs 14 residues. Germline lookup yields CDR1 SEHNR and CDR2 FQNEAQ (reference sequence). Trimming took off 5 bases at V and 0 bases at J, with 8 bases between the two ends. CDR3 protein: CASSGHSSGNTIYF. In nucleotides, the CDR3 is TGTGCCAGCAGCGGACATTCCTCTGGAAACACCATATATTTT.

J is TRBJ2-2 and V is TRBV7-9; D is uncertain. Germline V lookup: CDR1 SEHNR, CDR2 FQNEAQ (reference sequence). CDR3 length: 15 amino acids. The V and J ends lost 1 base and 6 bases respectively, with 12 bases between them. This CDR3 is CASSLDSPNAGELFF. CDR3 nucleotides: TGTGCCAGCAGCTTAGATAGCCCAAACGCCGGGGAGCTGTTTTTT.

This clone was counted a single time. The chain combines TRBV6-5 with TRBJ2-2; weak D call: TRBD1 (5 bases). The CDR3 contains 15 residues. V gave up 5 bases and J gave up 0 bases, with 10 bases separating them. Germline CDR1 MNHEY, CDR2 SVGAGI. CDR3 coding DNA: TGTGCCAGCAGTCGAAAGGGGACGAACACCGGGGAGCTGTTTTTT. As protein: CASSRKGTNTGELFF.

This clone is a singleton in its sample. The genes are TRBV4-3 and TRBJ2-4; a possible D gene is TRBD2 (5 bases). CDR1 is LGHNA, CDR2 YSLEER, per germline. Between the trimmed V and J ends, which lost 6 bases and 1 base, there was a span of 13 bases. The CDR3 runs to 15 residues. CDR3 sequence: CASSRARGAKNIQYF. DNA for the CDR3: TGCGCCAGCAGTCGGGCCCGCGGGGCCAAAAACATTCAGTACTTC.

This clone was found a few times. V gene TRBV4-1 combines with J gene TRBJ2-1; 13 nucleotides agree with TRBD2. The ends lost 0 bases at V and 8 bases at J; junction bases unmatched: 4. The CDR3 is made up of 16 amino acids. Germline V gene sequence: CDR1 MGHRA, CDR2 YSYEKL. CDR3 in amino acids: CASSQEPGLAGYEQFF. The CDR3 DNA reads as TGCGCCAGCAGCCAAGAGCCGGGACTAGCGGGATATGAGCAGTTCTTC.

The chain has TRBV7-2 and TRBJ1-5; D gene unclear. Germline values: CDR1 SGHTA, CDR2 FQGNSA. Trimming removed 0 bases from V and 9 bases from J, with 6 bases in between. The CDR3 sequence is 12 residues long. Written as DNA, the CDR3 is TGTGCCAGCAGCTTAGCGCCGGGGCCCCAGCATTTT. It codes for CASSLAPGPQHF.

In the case of this clone: Different DNA sequences within this sample yield the same CDR3. CDR3 sequence: CASSQDTSYEQYF. Here the CDR3 DNA reads TGCGCCAGCAGCCAAGACACATCCTACGAGCAGTACTTC. This chain uses TRBV4-3 with TRBJ2-7; D call uncertain. Trimming took off 0 bases at V and 1 base at J, with 4 bases between the two ends. CDR3 size: 13 residues. Germline V gene data show CDR1 as LGHNA and CDR2 as YSLEER.

The chain has TRBV2 and TRBJ1-1; D not certain. V lost 7 bases and J 6 bases, leaving 15 bases between the germline ends. This CDR3 has 13 residues. Germline CDR1 and CDR2: SNHLY and FYNNEI. The CDR3 coding sequence is TGTGCCAGCATCGAAGGCGGCGTATCTGAAGCTTTCTTT. It is translated as CASIEGGVSEAFF.

The gene calls are TRBV28 and TRBJ2-1; possible D gene TRBD2, 6 bases. The CDR3 extends over 15 amino acids. Germline CDR1 is MDHEN and CDR2 is SYDVKM. V lost 3 bases to trimming and J lost 7 bases, with 16 bases between them. CDR3 coding DNA: TGTGCCAGCAGTTTCGGAGGGGTAGTTTGGAATGAGCAGTTCTTC. Translated, it gives CASSFGGVVWNEQFF.

The count of this clone is one. The genes are TRBV6-5 and TRBJ1-5; 8 nucleotides align to TRBD1. CDR1 is MNHEY and CDR2 is SVGAGI in the germline V gene. The V gene end was trimmed by 6 bases and the J gene end by 6 bases; junction bases not matched to a gene: 7. This CDR3 has 14 residues. Here the CDR3 DNA reads TGTGCCAGCAGGACAGGACAGGGAGGTCAGCCCCAGCATTTT. It translates to CASRTGQGGQPQHF.

This sequence joins TRBV19 and TRBJ1-6, with no clear D. V lost 3 bases, J lost 9 bases, and 12 bases lay in between. Germline-derived CDR1 and CDR2 are LNHDA and SQIVND (reference sequence). This CDR3 has 14 amino acids. This chain's CDR3 is CASSIPGSSSPLHF. In DNA, the CDR3 is TGTGCCAGTAGTATTCCGGGTTCGAGTTCACCCCTCCACTTT. Drawing the rest from reference TRBV19 and TRBJ1-6, the complete variable domain is DGGITQSPKYLFRKEGQNVTLSCEQNLNHDAMYWYRQDPGQGLRLIYYSQIVNDFQKGDIAEGYSVSREKKESFPLTVTSAQKNPTAFYLCASSIPGSSSPLHFGNGTRLTVT.

The chain has TRBV7-2 and TRBJ2-1, with TRBD2 identical over 7 bases. The CDR3 runs 14 residues. Trimming cost V 5 bases and J 9 bases; bases outside gene matches: 10. Per germline, CDR1 SGHTA and CDR2 FQGNSA. CDR3 amino acids: CASSQKRTRPEQFF. The CDR3 DNA sequence: TGTGCCAGCAGCCAAAAACGGACTAGACCTGAGCAGTTCTTC.

The rearrangement uses TRBV4-1 and TRBJ2-1; TRBD2 matches at 7 bases. The J segment lost 2 bases and the V segment lost 7 bases, leaving 14 bases of the junction unmatched. The CDR3 is 17 amino acids. In germline, CDR1 is MGHRA, CDR2 YSYEKL. The CDR3 sequence is CASKGKLAGNTYNEQFF. DNA of the CDR3: TGCGCCAGCAAGGGTAAATTAGCGGGCAACACCTACAATGAGCAGTTCTTC.

This clone was counted between two and nine times. This chain connects TRBV19 to TRBJ1-5; TRBD1 matches 9 bases. The V segment lost 3 bases and the J segment 3 bases; nucleotides outside the gene matches: 9. Germline CDR1 and CDR2: LNHDA and SQIVND (reference sequence). This CDR3 is 17 amino acids long. CDR3 nucleotide sequence: TGTGCCAGTAGTATGGGGTGGACAGGGGAACTCAATCAGCCCCAGCATTTT. This translates into CASSMGWTGELNQPQHF.

The chain combines TRBV19 with TRBJ2-6; 7 positions match TRBD1. V trimming: 10 bases; J trimming: 2 bases; junction bases outside the gene matches: 5. Germline values: CDR1 LNHDA, CDR2 SQIVND (reference sequence). This CDR3 is 14 amino acids long. CDR3 coding DNA: TGTGCCACCCTCAGGGGGACTGGGGCCAACGTCCTGACTTTC. The encoded protein is CATLRGTGANVLTF.

The chain carries TRBV7-8 and TRBJ1-6, with D tentatively TRBD1 (6 bases). This CDR3 spans 13 amino acids. The V gene lost 3 bases and the J gene lost 8 bases, with 8 bases spanning the gap. Germline values: CDR1 SGHVS, CDR2 FQNEAQ. CDR3 sequence: CASSFRGDSPLHF. Written as DNA, the CDR3 is TGTGCCAGCAGCTTCAGGGGTGATTCACCCCTCCACTTT.

The V call is TRBV6-5, the J call TRBJ1-3, with D perhaps matching TRBD1 (6 bases). CDR1 MNHEY and CDR2 SVGAGI come from the germline V gene. Trimming removed 0 bases at V and 5 bases at J, with 14 bases between. CDR3 size: 16 residues. The CDR3 DNA reads TGTGCCAGCAGTTACTCCGGCCGGGGGGGCAGAAACACCATATATTTT. Translation gives CASSYSGRGGRNTIYF.

J is TRBJ2-3 and V is TRBV2; tentatively, D is TRBD1 (6 bases). Trimming cost V 10 bases and J 7 bases, with 15 bases left between them. CDR1 is SNHLY and CDR2 is FYNNEI in the germline V gene. The CDR3 loop spans 12 amino acids. The CDR3 nucleotides read TGTGCCAACAATGCACAGGGTTATACGCAGTATTTT. Its translation: CANNAQGYTQYF.

The V gene is TRBV6-5, the J gene TRBJ2-5; tentative D call: TRBD1 (6 bases). There are 13 residues in the CDR3. In germline, CDR1 is MNHEY, CDR2 SVGAGI. Trimming removed 6 bases at V and 5 bases at J, with 13 bases between. The CDR3 coding sequence is TGTGCCAGCAGGCATACAGGGCCCGAGACCCAGTACTTC. Its protein is CASRHTGPETQYF.